Below, 30 T cell receptor beta chains from the same sample are listed, as sequenced in a study of OX40 agonist ivuxolimab in advanced cancers. The library was made by the immunoSEQ multiplex PCR assay. TCRdb stores this immuneACCESS table with in-frame sequences only. Part of the clones is absent; in the studies checked, under half of the shortfall reflects unresolved V genes, and no reason is known for the rest. Here the sample has about 73,000 clones; 88% occur a single time. Jointly, the top ten make up around 0.73% of the sample. The material sequenced was CD4+ or CD8+ T cells sorted from blood, taken in a trial of the OX40 agonist ivuxolimab. Source of these receptors: an adult with an advanced solid tumor such as melanoma, head and neck, liver or kidney cancer.

There are a few counts of this clone. The chain uses TRBV5-1 and TRBJ1-2, with unresolved D. The CDR3 loop spans 15 amino acids. Germline loops: CDR1 SGHRS, CDR2 YFSETQ. V dropped 0 bases and J dropped 2 bases, with 11 bases sitting between them. The CDR3 nucleotides read TGCGCCAGCAGCTTGGGTGCGCTAAGGAACTATGGCTACACCTTC. This sequence encodes CASSLGALRNYGYTF.

A note on this clone: The conserved closing phenylalanine or tryptophan is absent in this CDR3, likely reflecting a read error. This chain links TRBV28 with TRBJ1-1; D gene uncertain. The germline V gene has CDR1 MDHEN and CDR2 SYDVKM. Between the trimmed V and J ends, which lost 6 bases and 3 bases, there was a span of 14 bases. CDR3 length equals 14 residues. Written as DNA, the CDR3 is TGTGCCAGCAGGGGTGGAACGTTAGACACTGAAGCTTTCCTT. Translating gives CASRGGTLDTEAFL.

The rearrangement links TRBV5-8 to TRBJ2-7; 7 nucleotides align to TRBD1. V shed 4 bases, J shed 7 bases, and the junction held 14 bases outside the gene matches. The CDR3 runs 15 residues. Per the germline V gene, CDR1 is SGHTS and CDR2 is YDEGEE. The CDR3 loop is CASSKRRDSRFEQYF. Here the CDR3 DNA reads TGTGCCAGCAGCAAACGCCGGGACAGTCGTTTTGAGCAGTACTTC.

V and J are TRBV30 and TRBJ2-1; perhaps TRBD2 as D (5 bases). Germline V lookup: CDR1 GTSNPN, CDR2 SVGIG (reference sequence). The V gene lost 4 bases and the J gene lost 5 bases, with 12 bases spanning the gap. The CDR3 has 13 residues. This chain's CDR3 is CAWTKTTHNEQFF. The DNA of the CDR3 is TGTGCCTGGACCAAGACTACACACAATGAGCAGTTCTTC.

CDR3 DNA: TGTGCCAGCACTGAGACAGGGCGGAACACCGGGGAGCTGTTTTTT. Protein: CASTETGRNTGELFF. This sequence joins TRBV25-1 and TRBJ2-2, with 7 bases identical to TRBD1. The CDR3 is 15 amino acids. The trim removed 7 bases at V and 1 base at J, leaving 6 bases unmatched. CDR1 MGHDK and CDR2 SYGVNS come from the germline V gene.

V and J are TRBV28 and TRBJ1-1; D is uncertain. Germline V gives CDR1 MDHEN, CDR2 SYDVKM. The CDR3 runs 12 residues. The V end was cut by 5 bases, the J end by 8 bases, with 12 bases between. CDR3: CASSHHATEAFF. The CDR3, as DNA: TGTGCCAGCAGTCACCACGCAACGGAAGCTTTCTTT.

This chain uses TRBV7-2 with TRBJ2-7, with TRBD2 matching over 9 bases. Germline values: CDR1 SGHTA, CDR2 FQGNSA. This CDR3 is built from 15 residues. The junction had 10 bases not matched to a gene; V was cut back by 3 bases and J by 7 bases. The CDR3 DNA sequence: TGTGCCAGCAGCTTGAGCGCGGGAGGGCCGGGTGAGCAGTACTTC. The encoded protein is CASSLSAGGPGEQYF. Variable domain in full (rest from reference TRBV7-2 and TRBJ2-7): GAGVSQSPSNKVTEKGKDVELRCDPISGHTALYWYRQSLGQGLEFLIYFQGNSAPDKSGLPSDRFSAERTGGSVSTLTIQRTQQEDSAVYLCASSLSAGGPGEQYFGPGTRLTVT.

The V and J genes are TRBV28 and TRBJ1-1; D ambiguous. The germline CDR1 and CDR2 sequences are MDHEN and SYDVKM. This CDR3 region has 14 residues. With 6 bases removed from V and 1 base from J, the gap between germline ends came to 12 bases. The CDR3 sequence is CASRLYDKNTEAFF. CDR3 nucleotides: TGTGCCAGCAGACTGTATGACAAGAACACTGAAGCTTTCTTT.

The rearrangement joins TRBV18 to TRBJ2-3; no reliable D call. Germline CDR1 is KGHSH and CDR2 is LQKENI. The CDR3 consists of 15 residues. V gave up 4 bases and J gave up 4 bases, with 15 bases separating them. The CDR3 DNA is TGTGCCAGCTCACGCCGGGTTCTAGGACCAGATACGCAGTATTTT. It yields the protein CASSRRVLGPDTQYF.

This chain links TRBV27 with TRBJ2-5; 7 nucleotides match TRBD2. The CDR3 loop spans 13 amino acids. Germline CDR1 is MNHEY and CDR2 is SMNVEV (reference sequence). The junction had 6 bases not matched to a gene; V was cut back by 4 bases and J by 7 bases. The CDR3 here is CASSYSGKATQYF. DNA for the CDR3: TGTGCCAGCAGTTACAGCGGGAAGGCGACCCAGTACTTC.

The V and J genes are TRBV5-5 and TRBJ2-6; 7 nucleotides align to TRBD1. The junction had 5 bases not matched to a gene; V was cut back by 3 bases and J by 2 bases. The CDR3 has 16 amino acids. From germline, CDR1 is SGHKS and CDR2 YYEKEE (reference sequence). This CDR3 reads CASSSPDRAGANVLTF. The CDR3 coding sequence is TGTGCCAGCAGCTCACCTGACAGGGCTGGGGCCAACGTCCTGACTTTC.

The chain has TRBV7-9 and TRBJ1-1; D remains unclear. The germline V gene has CDR1 SEHNR and CDR2 FQNEAQ (reference sequence). V was trimmed by 0 bases and J by 0 bases, leaving 8 bases between them. This CDR3 has 15 residues. The CDR3 DNA reads TGTGCCAGCAGCTTAGCAGGCAGTTTGAACACTGAAGCTTTCTTT. This translates into CASSLAGSLNTEAFF.

The chain employs TRBV9 and TRBJ2-3, with D unclear. Looked up from germline, CDR1 is SGDLS and CDR2 is YYNGEE. Trimming left V 7 bases short and J 2 bases short, with 11 bases between. This CDR3 is built from 13 residues. The CDR3 is CASSGQYTDTQYF. CDR3 coding DNA: TGTGCCAGCTCTGGGCAGTACACAGATACGCAGTATTTT.

The chain uses TRBV19 and TRBJ2-3; D gene unclear. V lost 2 bases to trimming and J lost 0 bases, with 12 bases between them. Germline CDR1 reads LNHDA; CDR2 reads SQIVND (reference sequence). This CDR3 comprises 16 residues. Written as DNA, the CDR3 is TGTGCCAGTAGTATAACGTACGATCGGAGCACAGATACGCAGTATTTT. This encodes CASSITYDRSTDTQYF.

The table lists this clone with a count of one. The CDR3 loop reads CSARWDEQYF. The DNA for the CDR3 is TGCAGTGCTAGATGGGACGAGCAGTACTTC. V usage is TRBV20-1 and J usage is TRBJ2-7, with D unresolved. The CDR3 has 10 amino acids. Trimming removed 2 bases at V and 5 bases at J, with 4 bases between. Germline V lookup: CDR1 DFQATT, CDR2 SNEGSKA (reference sequence).

This clone came up a few times. This rearrangement joins TRBV6-5 to TRBJ1-1, with a possible D match to TRBD1 (6 bases). Germline loops: CDR1 MNHEY, CDR2 SVGAGI. Trimming took off 7 bases at V and 3 bases at J, with 12 bases between the two ends. The CDR3 contains 13 residues. The CDR3 is CASKGRGDTEAFF. CDR3 coding DNA: TGTGCCAGCAAGGGAAGGGGGGACACTGAAGCTTTCTTT.

This sequence joins TRBV19 and TRBJ1-3, with D tentatively TRBD1 (6 bases). The V end was cut by 4 bases, the J end by 0 bases, with 16 bases between. CDR1 is LNHDA, CDR2 SQIVND, per germline (reference sequence). This CDR3 has 17 residues. The CDR3 nucleotides are TGTGCCAGTAGTACGAAAGGACAGACTCTCTCTGGAAACACCATATATTTT. Protein: CASSTKGQTLSGNTIYF.

The V call is TRBV6-1, the J call TRBJ1-6, with a tentative D call TRBD1 (5 bases). Germline V CDR1 and CDR2: MNHNS, SASEGT. The CDR3 is 15 residues long. Trimming took 7 bases from V and 7 from J, leaving 17 bases between them. The CDR3 here is CASNYDGTANSPLHF. The CDR3 DNA follows: TGTGCCAGCAACTACGACGGGACCGCAAATTCACCCCTCCACTTT.

This chain uses TRBV6-1 with TRBJ1-1; D unclear. CDR3 length: 14 amino acids. V dropped 4 bases and J dropped 2 bases, with 11 bases sitting between them. The V gene's germline CDR1 is MNHNS and CDR2 SASEGT. The CDR3 DNA reads TGTGCCAGCAGTGTAGGGCTAACTAACACTGAAGCTTTCTTT. This sequence encodes CASSVGLTNTEAFF.

The chain joins TRBV5-8 to TRBJ1-2; TRBD1 might be the D (5 bases). Trimming took 0 bases from V and 8 from J, leaving 17 bases between them. The germline V gene encodes CDR1 SGHTS and CDR2 YDEGEE. The CDR3 totals 15 residues. The CDR3 loop is CASSLVNERGEGYTF. The CDR3 DNA is TGTGCCAGCAGCTTGGTGAATGAGCGAGGGGAAGGCTACACCTTC.

The chain has TRBV18 and TRBJ1-5; no clear D gene. The CDR3 has 14 amino acids. Germline CDR1 KGHSH, CDR2 LQKENI. V shed 5 bases and J shed 2 bases, with 10 bases lying between them. CDR3 sequence reads: CASSGRGGNQPQHF. In nucleotides, the CDR3 is TGTGCCAGCTCAGGGCGCGGGGGCAATCAGCCCCAGCATTTT.

The rearrangement joins TRBV19 to TRBJ2-5; possible D gene TRBD1, 6 bases. The germline V and J ends were trimmed by 6 bases and 5 bases, with 19 bases remaining between them. The V gene's germline CDR1 is LNHDA and CDR2 SQIVND (reference sequence). This CDR3 is 15 amino acids long. The CDR3 nucleotides are TGTGCCAGTAGACTGGGCACGACTCAGGGGGAGACCCAGTACTTC. It encodes CASRLGTTQGETQYF.

This clone was counted once. The V call is TRBV6-6, the J call TRBJ1-4; D is ambiguous. Germline lookup yields CDR1 MNHNY and CDR2 SVGAGI (reference sequence). Between the trimmed V and J ends, which lost 4 bases and 7 bases, there was a span of 13 bases. This CDR3 is 14 amino acids long. CDR3 in amino acids: CASSLRGYGEKLFF. CDR3 nucleotide sequence: TGTGCCAGCAGTTTAAGAGGGTATGGTGAAAAACTGTTTTTT.

The gene calls are TRBV7-9 and TRBJ1-4; TRBD1 matches 10 bases. This CDR3 spans 15 amino acids. Germline CDR1 reads SEHNR; CDR2 reads FQNEAQ (reference sequence). The J segment lost 7 bases and the V segment lost 4 bases, leaving 6 bases of the junction unmatched. CDR3: CASSSDRGRGEKLFF. CDR3 sequence (DNA): TGTGCCAGCAGCTCCGACAGGGGGCGCGGTGAAAAACTGTTTTTT.

The chain has TRBV27 and TRBJ2-1; no clear D gene. The V gene lost 2 bases and the J gene lost 6 bases, with 14 bases spanning the gap. The CDR3 is 15 amino acids. Germline V gene lookup returns CDR1 MNHEY and CDR2 SMNVEV (reference sequence). The CDR3 coding sequence is TGTGCCAGCAGTTTAACTACGATAGAGACCAATGAGCAGTTCTTC. As protein: CASSLTTIETNEQFF.

The CDR3 here is CASSVRGGRGRETQYF. The CDR3 coding sequence is TGTGCCAGCAGCGTAAGAGGCGGGAGAGGTCGTGAGACCCAGTACTTC. This chain joins TRBV9 and TRBJ2-5; 7 nucleotides line up with TRBD2. The CDR3 totals 16 residues. With 1 base clipped from V and 5 bases from J, the junction kept 11 bases outside the gene matches. CDR1 SGDLS and CDR2 YYNGEE come from the germline V gene.

V usage is TRBV2 and J usage is TRBJ2-5; TRBD1 might be the D (5 bases). V gave up 4 bases and J gave up 3 bases, with 9 bases separating them. This CDR3 has 13 amino acids. Germline V gene lookup returns CDR1 SNHLY and CDR2 FYNNEI. The DNA for the CDR3 is TGTGCCAGCAGTGGGGGCGGAAAAGAGACCCAGTACTTC. It is translated as CASSGGGKETQYF.

This chain joins TRBV30 and TRBJ1-6, with D tentatively TRBD1 (6 bases). Germline V gene lookup returns CDR1 GTSNPN and CDR2 SVGIG (reference sequence). Trimming cost V 2 bases and J 0 bases, with 14 bases left between them. The CDR3 sequence is 17 residues long. The CDR3 DNA follows: TGTGCCTGGAGTCGAGGGGGGGCCTCCTCCTATAATTCACCCCTCCACTTT. It codes for CAWSRGGASSYNSPLHF.

V and J are TRBV7-8 and TRBJ2-2, with TRBD2 identical over 7 bases. The CDR3 is 16 residues long. J gave up 2 bases and V 5 bases, and 8 bases lay outside the gene matches. Germline V gene sequence: CDR1 SGHVS, CDR2 FQNEAQ. This CDR3 is CASSRAGLPNTGELFF. In DNA, the CDR3 is TGTGCCAGCAGCAGAGCGGGACTACCTAACACCGGGGAGCTGTTTTTT. The variable domain in full, with the rest retrieved from reference TRBV7-8 and TRBJ2-2, is GAGVSQSPRYKVAKRGQDVALRCDPISGHVSLFWYQQALGQGPEFLTYFQNEAQLDKSGLPSDRFFAERPEGSVSTLKIQRTQQEDSAVYLCASSRAGLPNTGELFFGEGSRLTVL.

CDR3 bases: TGTGCCAGCAGCTTAGATCGGGGACGGGCCAGCTATGGCTACACCTTC. Translation gives CASSLDRGRASYGYTF. This chain joins TRBV7-2 and TRBJ1-2; D might be TRBD1 (5 bases). Germline V CDR1 and CDR2: SGHTA, FQGNSA. The CDR3 is 16 residues long. Trimming shortened V by 1 base and J by 4 bases, and 16 bases separated the two germline ends.